This T cell receptor beta chain is drawn from a study of response to subunit inactivated influenza vaccine. Study results and limitations: The authors put forward the suggestion that each seasonal influenza vaccination may bring in only a limited number of new T cells.

Of note for this clonotype: The antigen remains unidentified.

MiXCR was run by TCRdb on the RT-PCR reads, yielding one entry per CDR3 protein. This sample has 650,000 to 800,000 distinct CDR3 sequences, with less than 20% found just once. The sequencing used PBMCs from blood, collected 5 days after vaccination. This clonotype was sampled from a man aged 50 to 60 who received an inactivated influenza vaccine.

The CDR3 DNA sequence: TGCAGTGCTAGAGACCCGTGGGGGACAGGGGAAGAGCAGTACTTC. Amino acids: CSARDPWGTGEEQYF. V usage is TRBV20-1 and J usage is TRBJ2-7; 10 bases align to TRBD1. This CDR3 contains 15 residues. V lost 0 bases and J lost 7; bases outside the gene matches: 9. CDR1 DFQATT and CDR2 SNEGSKA come from the germline V gene (reference sequence).